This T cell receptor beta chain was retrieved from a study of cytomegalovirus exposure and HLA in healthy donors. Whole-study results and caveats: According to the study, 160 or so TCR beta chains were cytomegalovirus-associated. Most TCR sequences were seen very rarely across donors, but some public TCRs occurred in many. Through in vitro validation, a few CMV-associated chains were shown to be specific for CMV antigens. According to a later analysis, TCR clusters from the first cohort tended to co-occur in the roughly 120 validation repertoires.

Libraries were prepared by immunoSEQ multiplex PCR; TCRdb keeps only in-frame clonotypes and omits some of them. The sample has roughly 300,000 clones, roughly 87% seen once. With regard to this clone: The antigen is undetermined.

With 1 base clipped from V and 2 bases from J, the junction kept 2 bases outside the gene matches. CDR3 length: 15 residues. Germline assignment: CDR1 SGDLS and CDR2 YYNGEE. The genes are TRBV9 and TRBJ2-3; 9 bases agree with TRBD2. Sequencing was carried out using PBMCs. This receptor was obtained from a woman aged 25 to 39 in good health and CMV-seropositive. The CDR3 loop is CASSVLAGATDTQYF. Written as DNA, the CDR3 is TGTGCCAGCAGCGTATTAGCGGGGGCCACAGATACGCAGTATTTT.